This note documents a single T cell receptor beta chain sequence. Its antigen is not yet known. No base quality values were provided; no much bigger clone lies one nucleotide off. These data are taken from a study of cytomegalovirus exposure and HLA in healthy donors (TCRdb year 2017). Concerning the study at large: The approximately 710 repertoires of the first cohort and the 95 to 150 validation repertoires were produced on the same platform, according to a later analysis. The study was designed to test whether signatures of past pathogen exposure could be identified by cataloging public T cell receptors. In addition to the first cohort of 666 subjects, a separate validation cohort of 130 or so different subjects was used. To predict cytomegalovirus infection status, the study combined high-throughput TCR immunosequencing, statistical association of individual TCRs with disease status, and machine learning.

The donors were included in the validation cohort of roughly 120 subjects, a group kept apart from the roughly 700-subject first cohort. What the work shows at the level of the full study, not this receptor alone: In vitro tests confirmed that three of the cytomegalovirus-associated TCR beta chains recognize cytomegalovirus antigens. Across donors, most TCR sequences were observed very rarely, whereas some public TCRs were present in many individuals. Of the cluster scores, 85% to 95% were above 0 in a later analysis, which found that TCRs clustered in the first cohort also tended to co-occur in the 120 validation repertoires. According to the authors, the approach could potentially be generalized to other disease states and immunological phenotypes. A later analysis lacked HLA typing for the validation cohort, so it scored co-occurrence in that cohort across all 110 or so repertoires. In both the original and validation cohorts, the classifier was reported to diagnose cytomegalovirus status with high specificity and sensitivity. In the study, about 150 TCR beta chains were listed as associated with cytomegalovirus.

The library relied on the immunoSEQ multiplex PCR assay. In the authors' own workflow: A statistical classification framework was built to diagnose cytomegalovirus status from the catalog of TCR beta chain sequences. This immuneACCESS table, as held by TCRdb, lists in-frame sequences with V and J called but not all clones. Of the missing ones, under half trace to an unresolved V gene in checked studies; the others have no known cause. Clonal size and the V and J genes are those of that table, whereas D and trimming came from the DNA. The sample yields about 360,000 clones; approximately 90% were counted once. The ten largest clones add up to over 0.75% of the sample. The CDR3, from cysteine to phenylalanine, totals 16 residues. The only DNA kept is the CDR3, 48 bases in frame from the first base. After removal of 0 bases from V and 5 bases from J, the junction retains 12 bases not matched to a gene. Reading the germline V gene (reference sequence) gives CDR1 GTSNPN and CDR2 SVGIG.

The specimen sequenced was PBMCs. Recombination connected TRBV30 to TRBJ2-5, and 7 junctional nucleotides match TRBD2. This TCR was recovered from a woman under 30 in good health and CMV-seronegative. The DNA sequence is TGTGCCTGGAGTGTAATATGGGGGAGGGAAATTGAGACCCAGTACTTC. Its translation reads: CAWSVIWGREIETQYF.